There are a few counts of the clone carrying this T cell receptor beta chain. The antigen remains unidentified. Once RNA had been extracted, it was reverse transcribed into cDNA to act as the sequencing template. TCRdb keeps only in-frame clones here, not all; method: immunoSEQ multiplex PCR. The table records more than 95,000 clones, 45% to 50% of them present only once. There are 12 residues in the CDR3. V lost 5 bases to trimming and J lost 1 base, with 6 bases between them. CDR1 is SGHRS, CDR2 YFSETQ, per germline. This record comes from a study of CD8+ T cells in alopecia areata. General study points: TCR sharing across patients was less clear than in mice, possibly HLA-related. Scalp samples also yield sequences from resident alphabeta T cells of normal skin. Lesional scalp displayed greater clonality than normal scalp, most notably in alopecia totalis/universalis.

Lesional scalp punch biopsies and peripheral blood were collected from alopecia areata patients. Sequencing was performed on NKG2D-low CD8+ T cells sorted from blood. This receptor was taken from a human donor with alopecia areata. The V and J genes are TRBV5-1 and TRBJ1-1; no reliable D call. For the CDR3, the DNA is TGCGCCAGCAGATGGGGGAACACTGAAGCTTTCTTT. Translated, it gives CASRWGNTEAFF.